Sequencing of this T cell receptor beta chain was carried out in a study of blood T cell repertoires in COVID-19. Whole-study context: Samples taken during acute and convalescent COVID-19 were collected in the United States, Italy and Spain.

Study processing details: Reference gene primers were amplified, and this amplification served to estimate nucleated cell counts. Profiled with immunoSEQ multiplex PCR; TCRdb holds only in-frame clones, not every one. V, J and clone size are those of that table, while D and trimming were read from the DNA. The table records about 210,000 clones, just over 90% of them present only once. The trim removed 3 bases at V and 8 bases at J, leaving 7 bases unmatched. The CDR3 has 14 residues. Germline CDR1 reads MDHEN; CDR2 reads SYDVKM. Sequenced: peripheral blood. The clonotype originates from a man between 25 and 39 years old with acute or convalescent COVID-19. The chain recombines TRBV28 with TRBJ1-2, with 9 bases fitting TRBD1. The CDR3 nucleotides are TGTGCCAGCAGTTTTAGGGGACAGGGTGTCGGCTACACCTTC. This encodes CASSFRGQGVGYTF.